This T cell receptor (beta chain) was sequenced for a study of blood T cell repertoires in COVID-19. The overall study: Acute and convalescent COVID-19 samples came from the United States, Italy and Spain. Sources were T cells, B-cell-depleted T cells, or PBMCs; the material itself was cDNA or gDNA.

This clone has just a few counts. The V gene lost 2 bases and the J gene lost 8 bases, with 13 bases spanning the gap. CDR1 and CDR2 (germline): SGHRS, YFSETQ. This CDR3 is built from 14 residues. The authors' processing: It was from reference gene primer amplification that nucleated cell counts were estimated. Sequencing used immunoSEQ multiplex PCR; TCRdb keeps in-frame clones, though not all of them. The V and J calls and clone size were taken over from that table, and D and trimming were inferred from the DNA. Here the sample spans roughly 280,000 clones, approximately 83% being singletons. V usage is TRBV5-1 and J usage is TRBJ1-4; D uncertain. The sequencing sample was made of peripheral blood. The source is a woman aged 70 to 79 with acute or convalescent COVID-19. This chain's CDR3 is CASSFGRMEEKLFF. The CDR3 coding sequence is TGCGCCAGCAGCTTCGGGAGAATGGAAGAAAAACTGTTTTTT.